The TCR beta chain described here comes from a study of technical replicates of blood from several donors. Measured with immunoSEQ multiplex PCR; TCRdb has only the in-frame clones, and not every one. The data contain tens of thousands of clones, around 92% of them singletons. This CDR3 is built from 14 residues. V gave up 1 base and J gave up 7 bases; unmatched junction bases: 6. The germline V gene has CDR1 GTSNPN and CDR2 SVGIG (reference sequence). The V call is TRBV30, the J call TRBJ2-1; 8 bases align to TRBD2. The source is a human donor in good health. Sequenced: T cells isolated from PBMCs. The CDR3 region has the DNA TGTGCCTGGAGTGGAGCGGGAGATAGGAATGAGCAGTTCTTC. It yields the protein CAWSGAGDRNEQFF. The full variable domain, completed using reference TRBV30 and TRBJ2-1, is SQTIHQWPATLVQPVGSPLSLECTVEGTSNPNLYWYRQAAGRGLQLLFYSVGIGQISSEVPQNLSASRPQDRQFILSSKKLLLSDSGFYLCAWSGAGDRNEQFFGPGTRLTVL.